A single sample gave rise to the 21 T cell receptor beta chains below, sequenced in a study of vaccination effects on CD4 cells after COVID-19. Clones were read by immunoSEQ multiplex PCR, and TCRdb kept only the in-frame ones, dropping some. The table lists about 43,000 clones, about 80% of them singletons. Antigen-specific CD4+ T cell clonotypes were called by their expansion after viral peptide-pool culture in ViraFEST. Following 10 days of culture, CD4+ T cells were isolated. Vaccine recipients had no previous SARS-CoV-2 infection; their nucleocapsid antibodies were negative. These TCRs' antigens remain unknown. Specimen: CD4+ T cells from PBMCs cultured with SARS-CoV-2 spike peptides, collected before COVID-19 vaccination. The receptors shown here come from a human donor who received a COVID-19 vaccine.

The chain has TRBV7-8 and TRBJ2-3; tentatively, D is TRBD1 or TRBD2 (6 bases each). The V end was cut by 5 bases, the J end by 4 bases, with 13 bases between. CDR1 SGHVS and CDR2 FQNEAQ come from the germline V gene. The CDR3 has 14 amino acids. DNA of the CDR3: TGTGCCAGCAGCCGGGGGCGGGTGTCAGATACGCAGTATTTT. It encodes CASSRGRVSDTQYF.

This chain uses TRBV6-5 with TRBJ2-2; possibly TRBD1 for D (5 bases). The CDR3 is 16 amino acids. The germline CDR1 and CDR2 sequences are MNHEY and SVGAGI. The V end lost 2 bases, the J end lost 1 base, and 11 bases lay between the germline ends. CDR3 protein: CASSYQVGQNTGELFF. The CDR3 nucleotides read TGTGCCAGCAGTTACCAAGTCGGACAGAACACCGGGGAGCTGTTTTTT.

CDR3 in amino acids: CASSPRLVRETQYF. In nucleotides, the CDR3 is TGTGCCAGCAGTCCCCGACTAGTAAGGGAGACCCAGTACTTC. The chain employs TRBV28 and TRBJ2-5, with D possibly matching TRBD2 (6 bases). Germline lookup yields CDR1 MDHEN and CDR2 SYDVKM. V dropped 5 bases and J dropped 5 bases, with 15 bases sitting between them. CDR3 length: 14 residues.

The V and J genes are TRBV4-2 and TRBJ2-5; 11 nucleotides match TRBD2. This CDR3 region has 17 residues. In germline, CDR1 is LGHNA, CDR2 YNFKEQ. V shed 1 base and J 1 base; nucleotides not matched to a gene: 5. In DNA form, the CDR3 reads TGTGCCAGCAGCCAAGTGGCGGGGACTAGCGGCCAAGAGACCCAGTACTTC. Its protein product is CASSQVAGTSGQETQYF.

The rearrangement joins TRBV10-1 to TRBJ2-2, with 8 bases lining up with TRBD1. J gave up 7 bases and V 5 bases, and 3 bases lay outside the gene matches. There are 13 residues in the CDR3. The V gene's germline CDR1 is WNHNN and CDR2 SYGVQD (reference sequence). CDR3 nucleotides: TGCGCCAGCAGTTCAGGGGGCAGCGGGGAGCTGTTTTTT. It is translated as CASSSGGSGELFF.

The gene calls are TRBV28 and TRBJ2-7, with TRBD1 identical over 10 bases. The CDR3 is made up of 13 amino acids. V was clipped by 5 bases and J by 6 bases; unmatched bases: 4. Looked up from germline, CDR1 is MDHEN and CDR2 is SYDVKM. This CDR3 reads CASSPRTGGEQYV. In DNA form, the CDR3 reads TGTGCCAGCAGTCCTAGGACAGGGGGCGAGCAGTACGTC.

The V gene is TRBV5-5, the J gene TRBJ1-5; unclear D gene. V was clipped by 4 bases and J by 3 bases, with 8 bases between them. CDR3 size: 13 residues. Germline CDR1 reads SGHKS; CDR2 reads YYEKEE (reference sequence). CDR3 sequence reads: CASSLSPNQPQHF. The CDR3 DNA is TGTGCCAGCAGCCTATCGCCCAATCAGCCCCAGCATTTT.

This clone was recorded once. The chain joins TRBV6-1 to TRBJ1-4; D is unresolved. Germline CDR1 and CDR2: MNHNS and SASEGT. The CDR3 runs to 14 residues. With 1 base removed from V and 7 bases from J, the gap between germline ends came to 10 bases. The chain's CDR3 is CASSEDLVGEKLFF. The CDR3 bases are TGTGCCAGCAGTGAAGACCTAGTGGGTGAAAAACTGTTTTTT.

This clone turned up a few times. CDR3 in DNA: TGTGCCAGCAGTAGATTGAACACTGAAGCTTTCTTT. This gives the protein CASSRLNTEAFF. The rearrangement joins TRBV6-2 or TRBV6-3 to TRBJ1-1; D call uncertain. Trimming shortened V by 5 bases and J by 0 bases, and 4 bases separated the two germline ends. The CDR3 has 12 amino acids. The germline gives CDR1 MNHEY, CDR2 SVGEGT.

V is TRBV18 and J is TRBJ2-5, with 7 bases aligning to TRBD1. The V segment lost 6 bases and the J segment 3 bases; nucleotides outside the gene matches: 7. Germline-derived CDR1 and CDR2 are KGHSH and LQKENI. CDR3 length: 14 amino acids. The CDR3 DNA reads TGTGCCAGCTCTTCGGCCGGGACAGAAGAGACCCAGTACTTC. It translates to CASSSAGTEETQYF.

J is TRBJ2-3 and V is TRBV5-5; D is unclear. Germline CDR1 SGHKS, CDR2 YYEKEE (reference sequence). Trimming pared 0 bases from V and 4 bases from J, leaving 6 bases between. CDR3 size: 13 residues. This CDR3 is CASSLAQADTQYF. The CDR3, as DNA: TGTGCCAGCAGCTTGGCCCAGGCAGATACGCAGTATTTT.

Comment on this clone: One end of the junction varies from germline; a read error may be responsible. The chain joins TRBV4-2 to TRBJ2-5; possibly TRBD2 for D (6 bases). Germline lookup yields CDR1 LGHNA and CDR2 YNFKEQ. The CDR3 covers 14 residues. CDR3 coding DNA: TGTGCCAGCAGCCAAGGGGGGGAAGGCCACTATCGGGACTTC. This gives the protein CASSQGGEGHYRDF.

Only a few counts were recorded for this clone. The chain recombines TRBV20-1 with TRBJ1-5; 10 bases fit TRBD1. The germline gives CDR1 DFQATT, CDR2 SNEGSKA (reference sequence). V gave up 6 bases and J gave up 3 bases; unmatched junction bases: 11. This CDR3 spans 16 amino acids. CDR3 in amino acids: CSASGRTGGNNQPQHF. In DNA, the CDR3 is TGCAGTGCAAGTGGGAGGACAGGGGGGAACAATCAGCCCCAGCATTTT.

This rearrangement joins TRBV19 to TRBJ1-2; D unresolved. Germline V lookup: CDR1 LNHDA, CDR2 SQIVND (reference sequence). With 5 bases removed from V and 2 bases from J, the gap between germline ends came to 15 bases. The CDR3 contains 15 residues. CDR3 nucleotides: TGTGCCAGTAGTGCCCTACCGGGCAGAAACTATGGCTACACCTTC. It encodes CASSALPGRNYGYTF.

The chain uses TRBV5-1 and TRBJ2-1, with TRBD2 matching 12 bases. This CDR3 region has 15 residues. CDR1 is SGHRS, CDR2 YFSETQ, per germline. The V segment lost 3 bases and the J segment 5 bases; nucleotides outside the gene matches: 3. The CDR3 nucleotides are TGCGCCAGCAGCTCTAGCGGGGGGGCCCACAATGAGCAGTTCTTC. Protein product: CASSSSGGAHNEQFF.

The CDR3 region has the DNA TGTGCCACCAGTGATCCGGGACAGGGGGCAATTAAGGGAGATACGCAGTATTTT. Its protein is CATSDPGQGAIKGDTQYF. This chain links TRBV24-1 with TRBJ2-3; 12 bases are shared with TRBD1. Trimming at V came to 3 bases and at J to 5 bases, leaving 11 bases not matched to a gene. Per the germline V gene, CDR1 is KGHDR and CDR2 is SFDVKD. This CDR3 comprises 18 residues.

The V gene is TRBV24-1, the J gene TRBJ1-1; D unclear. This CDR3 comprises 13 residues. Germline-derived CDR1 and CDR2 are KGHDR and SFDVKD. With 7 bases removed from V and 0 bases from J, the gap between germline ends came to 8 bases. This chain's CDR3 is CATRGAVNTEAFF. The CDR3 nucleotides are TGTGCCACCAGGGGTGCGGTGAACACTGAAGCTTTCTTT.

The chain couples TRBV18 to TRBJ1-4; 7 bases match TRBD1. This CDR3 contains 14 residues. Germline V gene sequence: CDR1 KGHSH, CDR2 LQKENI. V shed 5 bases, J shed 3 bases, and the junction held 3 bases outside the gene matches. The CDR3 DNA sequence: TGTGCCAGCTCATCCAGGGGGGCTAATGAAAAACTGTTTTTT. Protein product: CASSSRGANEKLFF.

The J gene is TRBJ1-5, the V gene TRBV6-5; D possibly corresponds to TRBD1 (5 bases). The V gene lost 4 bases and the J gene lost 9 bases, with 22 bases spanning the gap. The V gene's germline CDR1 is MNHEY and CDR2 SVGAGI. CDR3 length: 16 residues. The CDR3 region is CASSFRQPTTLSPQHF. The CDR3, as DNA: TGTGCCAGCAGTTTTCGACAGCCGACTACGCTTTCGCCCCAGCATTTT.

The V gene is TRBV15, the J gene TRBJ2-1; D could derive from TRBD1 or TRBD2 (6 bases each). V lost 1 base and J 0 bases, leaving 7 bases between the germline ends. The germline CDR1 and CDR2 sequences are LNHNV and YYDKDF (reference sequence). This CDR3 spans 15 amino acids. The DNA of the CDR3 is TGTGCCACCAGCAGAGGGGGGGCCTCCTACAATGAGCAGTTCTTC. This gives the protein CATSRGGASYNEQFF.

V is TRBV12-5 and J is TRBJ2-6, with D tentatively TRBD2 (6 bases). In germline, CDR1 is LGHNT, CDR2 FRNRAP. Trimming removed 2 bases at V and 3 bases at J, with 14 bases between. This CDR3 contains 17 residues. The CDR3 sequence is CASGLWTGGFGANVLTF. CDR3 DNA: TGTGCTAGTGGTTTGTGGACCGGAGGGTTTGGGGCCAACGTCCTGACTTTC.